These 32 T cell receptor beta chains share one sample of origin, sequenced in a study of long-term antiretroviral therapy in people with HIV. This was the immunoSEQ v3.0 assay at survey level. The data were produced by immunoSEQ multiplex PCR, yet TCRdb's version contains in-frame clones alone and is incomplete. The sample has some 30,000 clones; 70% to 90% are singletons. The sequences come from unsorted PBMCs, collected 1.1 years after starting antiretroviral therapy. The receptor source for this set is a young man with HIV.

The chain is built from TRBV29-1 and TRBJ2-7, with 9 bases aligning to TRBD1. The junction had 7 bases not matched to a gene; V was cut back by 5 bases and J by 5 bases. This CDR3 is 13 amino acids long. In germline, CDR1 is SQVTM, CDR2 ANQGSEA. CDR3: CSVTGQGLDEQYF. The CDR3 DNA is TGCAGCGTTACGGGACAGGGCTTGGACGAGCAGTACTTC.

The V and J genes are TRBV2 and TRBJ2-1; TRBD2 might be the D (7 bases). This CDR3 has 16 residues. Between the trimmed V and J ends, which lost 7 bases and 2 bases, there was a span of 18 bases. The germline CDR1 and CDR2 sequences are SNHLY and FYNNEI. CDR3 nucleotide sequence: TGTGCCAGCACCGACCCCAGGGGAGGGACCTACAATGAGCAGTTCTTC. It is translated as CASTDPRGGTYNEQFF.

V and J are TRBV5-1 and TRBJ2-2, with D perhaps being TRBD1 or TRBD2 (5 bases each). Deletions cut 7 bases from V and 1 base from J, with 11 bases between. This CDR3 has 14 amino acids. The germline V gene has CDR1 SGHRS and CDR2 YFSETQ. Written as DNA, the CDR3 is TGCGCCAGCCAACAGGACTTGAACACCGGGGAGCTGTTTTTT. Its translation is CASQQDLNTGELFF. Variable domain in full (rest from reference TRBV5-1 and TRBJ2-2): KAGVTQTPRYLIKTRGQQVTLSCSPISGHRSVSWYQQTPGQGLQFLFEYFSETQRNKGNFPGRFSGRQFSNSRSEMNVSTLELGDSALYLCASQQDLNTGELFFGEGSRLTVL.

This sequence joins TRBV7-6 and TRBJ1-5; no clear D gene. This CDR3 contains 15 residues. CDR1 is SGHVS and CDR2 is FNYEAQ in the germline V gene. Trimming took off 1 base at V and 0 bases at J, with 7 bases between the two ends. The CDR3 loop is CASSLGGSSNQPQHF. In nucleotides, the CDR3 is TGTGCCAGCAGCTTAGGTGGCTCTAGCAATCAGCCCCAGCATTTT.

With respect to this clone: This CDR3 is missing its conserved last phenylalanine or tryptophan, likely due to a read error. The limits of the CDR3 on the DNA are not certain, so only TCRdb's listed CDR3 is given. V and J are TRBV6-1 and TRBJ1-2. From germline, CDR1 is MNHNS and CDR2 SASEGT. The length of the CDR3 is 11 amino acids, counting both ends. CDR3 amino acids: CASSEARVWGL.

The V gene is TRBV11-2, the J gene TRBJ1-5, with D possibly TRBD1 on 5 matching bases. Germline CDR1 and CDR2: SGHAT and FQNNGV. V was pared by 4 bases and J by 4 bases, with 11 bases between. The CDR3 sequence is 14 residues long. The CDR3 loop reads CASSSVSGNQPQHF. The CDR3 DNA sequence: TGTGCCAGCAGCTCCGTCTCAGGGAATCAGCCCCAGCATTTT.

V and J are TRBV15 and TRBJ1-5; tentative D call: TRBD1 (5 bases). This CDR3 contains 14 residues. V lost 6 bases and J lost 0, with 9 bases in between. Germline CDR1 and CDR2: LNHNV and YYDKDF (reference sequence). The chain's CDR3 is CATSKQVSNQPQHF. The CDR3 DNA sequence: TGTGCCACCAGTAAACAGGTTAGCAATCAGCCCCAGCATTTT.

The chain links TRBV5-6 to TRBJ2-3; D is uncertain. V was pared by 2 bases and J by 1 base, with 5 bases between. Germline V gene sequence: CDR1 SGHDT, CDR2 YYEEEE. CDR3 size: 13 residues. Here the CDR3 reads CASSFYRTDTQYF. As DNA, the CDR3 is TGTGCCAGCAGCTTTTACCGCACAGATACGCAGTATTTT. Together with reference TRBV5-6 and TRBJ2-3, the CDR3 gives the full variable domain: DAGVTQSPTHLIKTRGQQVTLRCSPKSGHDTVSWYQQALGQGPQFIFQYYEEEERQRGNFPDRFSGHQFPNYSSELNVNALLLGDSALYLCASSFYRTDTQYFGPGTRLTVL.

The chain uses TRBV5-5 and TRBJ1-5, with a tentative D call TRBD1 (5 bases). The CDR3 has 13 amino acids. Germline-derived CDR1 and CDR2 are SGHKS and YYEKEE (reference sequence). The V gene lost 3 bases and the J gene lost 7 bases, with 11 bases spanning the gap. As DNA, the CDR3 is TGTGCCAGCAGCTCGGACATTTTACAGCCCCAGCATTTT. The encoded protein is CASSSDILQPQHF.

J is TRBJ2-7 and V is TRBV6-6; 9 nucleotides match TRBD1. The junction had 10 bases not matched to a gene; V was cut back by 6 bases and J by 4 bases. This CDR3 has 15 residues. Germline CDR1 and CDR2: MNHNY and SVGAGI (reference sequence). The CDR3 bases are TGTGCCAGCAGCCCCCCCGGGACAGGGTTTTACGAGCAGTACTTC. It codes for CASSPPGTGFYEQYF.

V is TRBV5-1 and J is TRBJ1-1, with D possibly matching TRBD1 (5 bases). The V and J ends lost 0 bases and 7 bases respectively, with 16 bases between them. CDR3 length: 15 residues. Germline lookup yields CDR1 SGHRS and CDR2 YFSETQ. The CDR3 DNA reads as TGCGCCAGCAGCTTGGGTGGGGGGGAACGCGGTGAAGCTTTCTTT. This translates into CASSLGGGERGEAFF. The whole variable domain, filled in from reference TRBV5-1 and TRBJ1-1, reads KAGVTQTPRYLIKTRGQQVTLSCSPISGHRSVSWYQQTPGQGLQFLFEYFSETQRNKGNFPGRFSGRQFSNSRSEMNVSTLELGDSALYLCASSLGGGERGEAFFGQGTRLTVV.

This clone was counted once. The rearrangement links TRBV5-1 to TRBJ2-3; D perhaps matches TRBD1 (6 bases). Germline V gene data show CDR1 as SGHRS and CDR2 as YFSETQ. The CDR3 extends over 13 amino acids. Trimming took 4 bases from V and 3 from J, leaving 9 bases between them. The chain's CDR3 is CASSGTGTDTQYF. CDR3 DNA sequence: TGCGCCAGCAGCGGAACAGGGACAGATACGCAGTATTTT. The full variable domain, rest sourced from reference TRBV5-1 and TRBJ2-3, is KAGVTQTPRYLIKTRGQQVTLSCSPISGHRSVSWYQQTPGQGLQFLFEYFSETQRNKGNFPGRFSGRQFSNSRSEMNVSTLELGDSALYLCASSGTGTDTQYFGPGTRLTVL.

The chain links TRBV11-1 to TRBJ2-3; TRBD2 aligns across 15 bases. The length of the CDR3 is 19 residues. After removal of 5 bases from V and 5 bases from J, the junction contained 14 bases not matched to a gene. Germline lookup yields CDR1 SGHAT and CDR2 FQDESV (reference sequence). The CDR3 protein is CASSNLGGLAGGGEDTQYF. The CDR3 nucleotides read TGTGCCAGCAGCAACTTAGGGGGACTAGCGGGGGGCGGGGAAGATACGCAGTATTTT.

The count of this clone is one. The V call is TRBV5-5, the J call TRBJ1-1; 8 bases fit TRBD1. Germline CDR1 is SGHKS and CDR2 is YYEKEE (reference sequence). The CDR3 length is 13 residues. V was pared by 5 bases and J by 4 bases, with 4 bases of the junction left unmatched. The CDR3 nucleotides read TGTGCCAGCAGACAAACAGGGGGCACTGAAGCTTTCTTT. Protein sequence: CASRQTGGTEAFF.

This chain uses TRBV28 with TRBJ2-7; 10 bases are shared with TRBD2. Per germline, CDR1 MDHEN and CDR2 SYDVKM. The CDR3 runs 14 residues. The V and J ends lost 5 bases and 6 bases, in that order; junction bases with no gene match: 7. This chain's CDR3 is CASSPLSSGSEQYF. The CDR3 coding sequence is TGTGCCAGCAGTCCCCTCTCTAGCGGGAGCGAGCAGTACTTC.

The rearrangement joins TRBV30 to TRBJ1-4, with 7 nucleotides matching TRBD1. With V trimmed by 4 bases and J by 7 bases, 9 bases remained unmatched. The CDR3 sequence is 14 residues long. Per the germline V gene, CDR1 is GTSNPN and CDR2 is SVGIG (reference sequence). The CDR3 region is CAWNPEAGGEKLFF. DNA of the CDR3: TGTGCCTGGAACCCAGAGGCAGGGGGTGAAAAACTGTTTTTT.

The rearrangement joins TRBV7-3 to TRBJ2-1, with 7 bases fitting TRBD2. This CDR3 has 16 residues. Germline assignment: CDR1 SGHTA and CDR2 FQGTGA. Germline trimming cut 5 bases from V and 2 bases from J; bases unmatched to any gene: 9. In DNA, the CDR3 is TGTGCCAGCAGCCCCGGCGGGGGTCGGACCTACAATGAGCAGTTCTTC. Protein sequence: CASSPGGGRTYNEQFF.

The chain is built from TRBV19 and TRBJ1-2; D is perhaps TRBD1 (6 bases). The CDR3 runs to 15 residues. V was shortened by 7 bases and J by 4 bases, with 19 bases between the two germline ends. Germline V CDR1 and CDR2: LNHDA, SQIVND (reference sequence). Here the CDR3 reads CASIEVAGGGYGYTF. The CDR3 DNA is TGTGCCAGTATTGAGGTGGCTGGGGGCGGCTATGGCTACACCTTC.

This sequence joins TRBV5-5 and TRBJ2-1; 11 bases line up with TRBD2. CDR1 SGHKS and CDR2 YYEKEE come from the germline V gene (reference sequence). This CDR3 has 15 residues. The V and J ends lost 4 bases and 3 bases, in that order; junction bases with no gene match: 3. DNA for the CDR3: TGTGCCAGCAGCGGGACTAGCGGAAACTACAATGAGCAGTTCTTC. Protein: CASSGTSGNYNEQFF.

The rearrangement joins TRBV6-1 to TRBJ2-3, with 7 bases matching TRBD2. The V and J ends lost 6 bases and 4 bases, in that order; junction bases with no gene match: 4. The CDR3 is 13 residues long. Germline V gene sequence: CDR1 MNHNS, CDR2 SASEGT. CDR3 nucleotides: TGTGCCAGCAGGAAGGGAGGGGCAGATACGCAGTATTTT. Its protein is CASRKGGADTQYF.

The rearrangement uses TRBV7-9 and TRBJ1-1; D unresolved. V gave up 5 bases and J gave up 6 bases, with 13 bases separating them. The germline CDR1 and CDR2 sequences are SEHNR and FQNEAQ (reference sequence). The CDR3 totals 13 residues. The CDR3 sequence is CASSPYRGAEAFF. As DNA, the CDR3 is TGTGCCAGCAGCCCCTATCGGGGTGCTGAAGCTTTCTTT.

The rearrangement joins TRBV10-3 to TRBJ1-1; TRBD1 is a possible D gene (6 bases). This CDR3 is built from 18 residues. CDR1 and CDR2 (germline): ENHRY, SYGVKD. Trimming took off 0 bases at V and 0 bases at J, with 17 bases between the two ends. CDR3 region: CAISESGGTRKLNTEAFF. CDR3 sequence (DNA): TGTGCCATCAGTGAGTCGGGAGGGACACGAAAATTGAACACTGAAGCTTTCTTT.

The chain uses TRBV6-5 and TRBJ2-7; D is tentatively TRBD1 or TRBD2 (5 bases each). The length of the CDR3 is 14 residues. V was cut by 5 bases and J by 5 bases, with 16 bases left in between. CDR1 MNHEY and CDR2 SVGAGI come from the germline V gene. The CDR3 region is CASSPIGGRHEQYF. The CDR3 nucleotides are TGTGCCAGCAGTCCCATTGGGGGAAGACACGAGCAGTACTTC.

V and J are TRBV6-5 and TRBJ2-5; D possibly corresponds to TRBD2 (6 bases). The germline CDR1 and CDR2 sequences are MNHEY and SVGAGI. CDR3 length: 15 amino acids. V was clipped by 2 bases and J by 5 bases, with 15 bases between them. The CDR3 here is CASSYQGLPGETQYF. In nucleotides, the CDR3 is TGTGCCAGCAGTTACCAGGGACTCCCTGGGGAGACCCAGTACTTC.

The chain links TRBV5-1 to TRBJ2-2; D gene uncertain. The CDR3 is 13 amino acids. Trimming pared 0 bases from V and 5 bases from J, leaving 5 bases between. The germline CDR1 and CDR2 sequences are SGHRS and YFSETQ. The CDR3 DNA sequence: TGCGCCAGCAGCTTGGTCCCTACCGGGGAGCTGTTTTTT. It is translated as CASSLVPTGELFF.

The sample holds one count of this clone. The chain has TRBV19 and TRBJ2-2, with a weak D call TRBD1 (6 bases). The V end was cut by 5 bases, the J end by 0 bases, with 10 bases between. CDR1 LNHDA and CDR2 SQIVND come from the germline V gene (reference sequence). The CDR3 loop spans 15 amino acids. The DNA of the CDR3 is TGTGCCAGTAGTCGGACAGCGTCGAACACCGGGGAGCTGTTTTTT. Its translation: CASSRTASNTGELFF.

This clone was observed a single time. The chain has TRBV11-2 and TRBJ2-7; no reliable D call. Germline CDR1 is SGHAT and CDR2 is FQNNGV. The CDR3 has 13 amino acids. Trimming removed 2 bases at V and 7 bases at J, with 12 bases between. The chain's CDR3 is CASSLSRLGEQYF. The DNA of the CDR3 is TGTGCCAGCAGCTTAAGCAGGTTAGGGGAGCAGTACTTC.

CDR3 DNA: TGTGCCAGCAGAGAGGGGGGAGGCGATAATTCACCCCTCCACTTT. It codes for CASREGGGDNSPLHF. V is TRBV6-4 and J is TRBJ1-6; TRBD1 is a possible D gene (6 bases). V shed 6 bases and J shed 5 bases, with 14 bases lying between them. CDR3 size: 15 residues. Germline V gives CDR1 MRHNA, CDR2 SNTAGT.

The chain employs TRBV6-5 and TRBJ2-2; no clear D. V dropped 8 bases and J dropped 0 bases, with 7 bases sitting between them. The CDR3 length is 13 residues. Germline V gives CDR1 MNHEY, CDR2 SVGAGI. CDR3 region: CASWAANTGELFF. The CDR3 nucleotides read TGTGCCAGCTGGGCGGCGAACACCGGGGAGCTGTTTTTT.

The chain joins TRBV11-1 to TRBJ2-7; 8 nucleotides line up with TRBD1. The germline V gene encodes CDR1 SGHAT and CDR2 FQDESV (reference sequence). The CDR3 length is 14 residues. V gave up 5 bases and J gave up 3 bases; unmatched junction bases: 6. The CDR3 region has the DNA TGTGCCAGCAGCCTTCCGACAGGGGACTACGAGCAGTACTTC. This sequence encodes CASSLPTGDYEQYF.

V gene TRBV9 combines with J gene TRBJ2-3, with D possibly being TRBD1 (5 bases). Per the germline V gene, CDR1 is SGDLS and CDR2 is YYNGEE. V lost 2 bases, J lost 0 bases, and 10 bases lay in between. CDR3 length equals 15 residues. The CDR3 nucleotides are TGTGCCAGCAGCGTCCGACAGTTAAGCACAGATACGCAGTATTTT. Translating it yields CASSVRQLSTDTQYF.

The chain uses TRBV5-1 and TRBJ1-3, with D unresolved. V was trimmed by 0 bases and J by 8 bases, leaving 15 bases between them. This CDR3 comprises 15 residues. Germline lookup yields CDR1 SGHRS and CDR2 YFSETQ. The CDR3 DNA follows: TGCGCCAGCAGCTTGGCCGACTGGAGTCGCGACACCATATATTTT. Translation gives CASSLADWSRDTIYF.